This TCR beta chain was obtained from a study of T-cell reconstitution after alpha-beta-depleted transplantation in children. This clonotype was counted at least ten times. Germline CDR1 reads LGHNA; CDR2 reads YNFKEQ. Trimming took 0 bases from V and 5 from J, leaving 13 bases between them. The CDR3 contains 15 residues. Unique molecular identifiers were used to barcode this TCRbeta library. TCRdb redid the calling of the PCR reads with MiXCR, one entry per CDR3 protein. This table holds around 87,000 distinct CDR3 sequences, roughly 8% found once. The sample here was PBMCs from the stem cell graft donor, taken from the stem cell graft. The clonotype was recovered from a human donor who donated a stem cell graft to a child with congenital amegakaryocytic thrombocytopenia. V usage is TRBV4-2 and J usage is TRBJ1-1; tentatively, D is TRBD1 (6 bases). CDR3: CASSQDKGGRTEAFF. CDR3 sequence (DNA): TGTGCCAGCAGCCAAGATAAAGGGGGGAGGACTGAAGCTTTCTTT.